This T cell receptor beta chain was obtained from a study of blood T cell repertoires in COVID-19. The CDR3 has 12 residues. The germline gives CDR1 GTSNPN, CDR2 SVGIG (reference sequence). Trimming took off 6 bases at V and 6 bases at J, with 9 bases between the two ends. In the authors' methods: Counts of nucleated cells, estimated from reference gene primer amplification, were obtained. Clones were sequenced by immunoSEQ multiplex PCR, and TCRdb holds only the in-frame ones, with some missing. That table gives V, J and clone size, and the DNA gave D and trimming. This table holds more than 300,000 clones, approximately 89% found once. Only one count was recorded for this clone. Ages ranged from roughly 18 to 100 years, with residence in 24 US areas. Participant reports of clinical history set cohort assignment. All exposed participants met a person with COVID-19 within 2 weeks before entering the study.

V is TRBV30 and J is TRBJ1-6, with D possibly TRBD1 on 6 matching bases. The sequence was obtained from a woman aged 40 to 50 who had been exposed to COVID-19. Sequenced material: PBMCs or T cells enriched from blood (not recorded which). The CDR3 nucleotides read TGTGCCTGCGGACAGATTAATTCACCCCTCCACTTT. The encoded protein is CACGQINSPLHF.